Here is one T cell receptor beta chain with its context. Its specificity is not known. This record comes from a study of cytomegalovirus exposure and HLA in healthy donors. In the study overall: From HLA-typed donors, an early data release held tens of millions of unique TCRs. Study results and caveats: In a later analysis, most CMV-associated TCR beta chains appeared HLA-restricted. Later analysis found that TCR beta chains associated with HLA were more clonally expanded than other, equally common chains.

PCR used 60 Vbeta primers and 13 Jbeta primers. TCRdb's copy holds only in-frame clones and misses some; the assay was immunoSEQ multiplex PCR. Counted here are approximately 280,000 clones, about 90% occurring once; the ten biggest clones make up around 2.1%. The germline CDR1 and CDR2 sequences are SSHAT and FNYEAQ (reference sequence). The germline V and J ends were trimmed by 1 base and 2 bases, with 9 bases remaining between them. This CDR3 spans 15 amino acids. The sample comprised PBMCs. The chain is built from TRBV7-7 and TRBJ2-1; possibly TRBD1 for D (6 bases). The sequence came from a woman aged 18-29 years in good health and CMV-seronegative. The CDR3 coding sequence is TGTGCCAGCAGCTTAGAAGGGGGTACCTACAATGAGCAGTTCTTC. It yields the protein CASSLEGGTYNEQFF.